This TCR beta chain was found in a study of blood T cell repertoires in COVID-19. The CDR3 has 13 residues. Germline V gene data show CDR1 as SNHLY and CDR2 as FYNNEI. V lost 8 bases to trimming and J lost 1 base, with 11 bases between them. Method: immunoSEQ multiplex PCR; TCRdb's copy keeps in-frame clones and lacks some. The table includes around 50,000 clones, 90% detected once. The chain carries TRBV2 and TRBJ1-2; TRBD1 is a possible D gene (5 bases). The TCR comes from an older man with acute or convalescent COVID-19. Sequences were obtained from peripheral blood. CDR3 in amino acids: CASPGSHNYGYTF. The CDR3 DNA reads TGTGCCAGCCCAGGGTCACATAACTATGGCTACACCTTC.